Listed below are T cell receptor beta chains from one sample, sequenced in a study of T-cell memory formation after mild COVID-19. Each CDR3 protein gets one entry after TCRdb re-called the 5' RACE reads with MiXCR. In the table there are 410,000 or so distinct CDR3 sequences, less than 25% of which are singletons. The sequenced sample consisted of PBMCs or a T cell subset sorted from them (not recorded which). The source of these receptors is an adult woman who had mild COVID-19 (a few samples of this study predate the infection). Cell type and time point are not known. The conserved cysteine and the conserved F or W are not part of the CDR3 here. Each record gives: clone size, V gene, J gene, CDR3 protein. The listing skips clone size in some rows; elsewhere it reads once, few, many or a size class.

abundance: few
v_gene: TRBV6-5
j_gene: TRBJ2-1
CDR3aa: ASSRTESSYNEQF

abundance: few
v_gene: TRBV12-3/TRBV12-4
j_gene: -
CDR3aa: ASSLQGPDTQH

abundance: few
v_gene: TRBV2
j_gene: TRBJ2-1
CDR3aa: AIPSRADLSDEQF

abundance: few
v_gene: TRBV29-1
j_gene: TRBJ2-3
CDR3aa: SVETSGSPPDTQY

abundance: -
v_gene: TRBV5-4
j_gene: TRBJ1-1
CDR3aa: ASSSPGQGRSEAF

abundance: -
v_gene: TRBV27
j_gene: TRBJ1-6
CDR3aa: ASSLEGAGFYNSPLH

abundance: -
v_gene: TRBV6-2/TRBV6-3
j_gene: TRBJ1-2
CDR3aa: ASSYSGQPNYGYT

abundance: -
v_gene: TRBV6-5
j_gene: TRBJ1-1
CDR3aa: ASTAGGLGEAF

abundance: few
v_gene: TRBV29-1
j_gene: TRBJ1-1
CDR3aa: SVAQEAEAF

abundance: few
v_gene: TRBV7-3
j_gene: TRBJ2-4
CDR3aa: ASSPQGSVYRAIQY

abundance: -
v_gene: TRBV18
j_gene: TRBJ1-1
CDR3aa: ASSPWTEATEAF

abundance: -
v_gene: TRBV7-8
j_gene: TRBJ1-2
CDR3aa: ASSFVKRVSINYGYT

abundance: -
v_gene: TRBV9
j_gene: TRBJ2-3
CDR3aa: ASSVDISGAFTDTQY

abundance: -
v_gene: TRBV29-1
j_gene: TRBJ2-2
CDR3aa: SVVGGGVAGELF

abundance: -
v_gene: TRBV20-1
j_gene: TRBJ1-2
CDR3aa: SATERGARGYT

abundance: few
v_gene: TRBV20-1
j_gene: TRBJ1-2
CDR3aa: SAPSGVLNGYT

abundance: few
v_gene: TRBV5-5
j_gene: TRBJ1-1
CDR3aa: ASSLGDGTNTEAF

abundance: few
v_gene: TRBV14
j_gene: TRBJ2-1
CDR3aa: ASSPLGASGRVIHNEQF

abundance: -
v_gene: TRBV12-3/TRBV12-4
j_gene: TRBJ2-3
CDR3aa: ASTRGRDTQY

abundance: -
v_gene: TRBV29-1
j_gene: TRBJ2-2
CDR3aa: SAIGQAYGELF

abundance: few
v_gene: TRBV29-1
j_gene: TRBJ2-1
CDR3aa: SVEGNEQF

abundance: -
v_gene: TRBV12-3/TRBV12-4
j_gene: TRBJ2-1
CDR3aa: ASRDGYNEQF

abundance: few
v_gene: TRBV20-1
j_gene: TRBJ2-7
CDR3aa: SASMVGGGEQY

abundance: -
v_gene: TRBV14
j_gene: TRBJ2-7
CDR3aa: ASSLSRKYGEQY

abundance: -
v_gene: TRBV7-2
j_gene: TRBJ2-7
CDR3aa: ASSPGDRYEQY

abundance: few
v_gene: TRBV29-1
j_gene: TRBJ1-5
CDR3aa: SVERQGNQPQH

abundance: -
v_gene: TRBV5-1
j_gene: TRBJ1-3
CDR3aa: ASSDRSSGNTIY

abundance: few
v_gene: TRBV29-1
j_gene: TRBJ2-1
CDR3aa: SVDRVGNAGEQF

abundance: -
v_gene: TRBV3-1
j_gene: TRBJ2-7
CDR3aa: ASSQAPRGENEQY

abundance: many
v_gene: TRBV7-2
j_gene: TRBJ2-1
CDR3aa: ASSRVHEQF